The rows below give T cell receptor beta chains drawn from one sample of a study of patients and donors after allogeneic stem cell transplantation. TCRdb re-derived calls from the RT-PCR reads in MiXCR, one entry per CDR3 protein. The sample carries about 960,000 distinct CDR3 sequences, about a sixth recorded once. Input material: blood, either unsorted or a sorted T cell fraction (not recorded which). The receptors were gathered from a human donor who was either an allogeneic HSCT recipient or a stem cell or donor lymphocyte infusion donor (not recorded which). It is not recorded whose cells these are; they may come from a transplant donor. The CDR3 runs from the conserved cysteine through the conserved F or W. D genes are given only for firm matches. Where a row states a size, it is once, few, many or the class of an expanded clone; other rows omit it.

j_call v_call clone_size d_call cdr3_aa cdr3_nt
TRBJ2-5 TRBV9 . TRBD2 CASSPRGGTGETQYF TGTGCCAGCAGCCCCCGGGGGGGCACAGGAGAGACCCAGTACTTC
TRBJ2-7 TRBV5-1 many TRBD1 CASSAMTGGDAYEQYF TGCGCCAGCAGCGCAATGACAGGGGGCGATGCCTACGAGCAGTACTTC
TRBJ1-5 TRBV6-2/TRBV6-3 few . CASRQSNQPQHF TGTGCCAGCCGACAGAGCAATCAGCCCCAGCATTTT
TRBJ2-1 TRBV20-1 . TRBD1 CSAGRLTGMNEQFF TGCAGTGCTGGTAGGCTGACAGGGATGAATGAGCAGTTCTTC
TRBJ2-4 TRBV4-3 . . CASSRALGAKNIQYF TGCGCCAGCAGCCGGGCCCTGGGGGCCAAAAACATTCAGTACTTC
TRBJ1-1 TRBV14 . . CASSQEVGRVNTEAFF TGTGCCAGCAGCCAAGAGGTCGGCAGGGTAAACACTGAAGCTTTCTTT
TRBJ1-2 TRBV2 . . CASNFLGLNYGYTF TGTGCCAGCAACTTCTTGGGGCTTAACTATGGCTACACCTTC
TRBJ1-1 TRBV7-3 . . CASSLMKGAEAFF TGTGCCAGCAGCTTAATGAAAGGCGCTGAAGCTTTCTTT
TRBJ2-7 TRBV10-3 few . CAIRDSYEQYF TGTGCCATCCGGGACTCCTACGAGCAGTACTTC
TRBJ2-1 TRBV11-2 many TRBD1 CASSLRGQGGNEQFF TGTGCCAGCAGCTTAAGGGGACAGGGAGGCAATGAGCAGTTCTTC
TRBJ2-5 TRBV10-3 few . CAISEGLRGLETQYF TGTGCCATCAGTGAAGGATTGCGGGGGCTGGAGACCCAGTACTTC
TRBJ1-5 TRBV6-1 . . CASRGRTSNQPQHF TGTGCCAGCAGGGGGAGGACTAGCAATCAGCCCCAGCATTTT
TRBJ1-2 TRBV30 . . CAWRTIGSGYTF TGTGCCTGGCGGACAATAGGCTCTGGCTACACCTTC
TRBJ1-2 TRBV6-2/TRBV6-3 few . CASGGPDPRYGYTF TGTGCCAGCGGCGGGCCAGACCCCCGATATGGCTACACCTTC
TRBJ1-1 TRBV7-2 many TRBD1 CASSRQGFFTEAFF TGTGCCAGCAGTCGACAGGGGTTTTTCACTGAAGCTTTCTTT
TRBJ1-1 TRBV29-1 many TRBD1 CSVGGQGWEAFF TGCAGCGTTGGGGGACAGGGGTGGGAAGCTTTCTTT
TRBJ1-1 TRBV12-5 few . CASGETPGVQGGTEAFF TGTGCTAGTGGTGAGACGCCCGGGGTCCAAGGGGGCACTGAAGCTTTCTTT
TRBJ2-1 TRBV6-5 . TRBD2 CASGREFSLEFF TGTGCCAGTGGGCGGGAGTTTTCTTTGGAGTTCTTC
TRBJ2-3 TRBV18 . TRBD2 CASSPYGGSRDTQYF TGTGCCAGCTCACCATACGGCGGGAGCAGAGATACGCAGTATTTT
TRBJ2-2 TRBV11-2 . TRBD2 CASSFRTSGGAGTGELFF TGTGCCAGCAGCTTCCGGACTAGCGGGGGGGCCGGCACCGGGGAGCTGTTTTTT
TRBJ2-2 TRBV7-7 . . CASSLLDKGGELFF TGTGCTAGCAGCCTTCTCGATAAGGGCGGGGAGCTGTTTTTT
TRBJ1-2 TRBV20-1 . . CSARDGAGLNYGYTF TGCAGTGCTAGAGATGGCGCAGGGTTAAACTATGGCTACACCTTC
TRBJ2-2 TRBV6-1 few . CASSDLVGELFF TGTGCCAGCAGTGATCTGGTCGGGGAGCTGTTTTTT
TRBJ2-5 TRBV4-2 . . CASSQEGSAQETQYF TGTGCCAGCAGCCAAGAGGGTAGCGCACAAGAGACCCAGTACTTC
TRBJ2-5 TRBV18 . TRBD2 CASSLTGTLAGERETQYF TGTGCCAGCTCACTAACAGGGACACTAGCGGGAGAAAGAGAGACCCAGTACTTC
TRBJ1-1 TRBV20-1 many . CSASGQGIGNTEAFF TGCAGTGCTAGCGGTCAGGGGATTGGCAACACTGAAGCTTTCTTT
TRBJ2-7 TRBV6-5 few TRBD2 CASSYHSSGSIGEQYF TGTGCCAGCAGTTACCACTCTAGCGGGAGTATAGGTGAGCAGTACTTC
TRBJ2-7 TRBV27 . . CASSLAPLGYEQYF TGTGCCAGCAGTTTGGCGCCCCTGGGGTACGAGCAGTACTTC
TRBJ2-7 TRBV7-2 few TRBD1 CASSSFRDRHYEQYF TGTGCCAGCAGCTCCTTCCGGGACAGACACTACGAGCAGTACTTC